This TCR beta chain is drawn from a study of vaccination and CD4 T cells after COVID-19. Trimming shortened V by 3 bases and J by 10 bases, and 16 bases separated the two germline ends. The CDR3 loop spans 15 amino acids. CDR1 and CDR2 from the germline V gene are MNHEY and SMNVEV (reference sequence). Researchers used the Oncomine TCR Beta short-read assay to sequence DNA from cultured CD4+ T cells. DNA came from CD4+ T cells after culture. MiXCR was run by TCRdb on the PCR reads, yielding one entry per CDR3 protein. The table shows over 8,500 distinct CDR3 sequences, with over 55% occurring only once. With regard to this clonotype: The antigen remains undetermined.

The sample's treatment: approximately 9-day PBMC culture with coronavirus spike peptide pools or control peptides (ViraFEST assay). Sequenced material: CD4+ T cells from blood, cultured in vitro. This clonotype originated in a human donor who had recovered from COVID-19. V and J are TRBV27 and TRBJ1-6; weak D call: TRBD1 (6 bases). In DNA, the CDR3 is TGTGCCAGCAGTTTGGAGGCGGGGGGCGGCTCACCCCTCCACTTT. This gives the protein CASSLEAGGGSPLHF.